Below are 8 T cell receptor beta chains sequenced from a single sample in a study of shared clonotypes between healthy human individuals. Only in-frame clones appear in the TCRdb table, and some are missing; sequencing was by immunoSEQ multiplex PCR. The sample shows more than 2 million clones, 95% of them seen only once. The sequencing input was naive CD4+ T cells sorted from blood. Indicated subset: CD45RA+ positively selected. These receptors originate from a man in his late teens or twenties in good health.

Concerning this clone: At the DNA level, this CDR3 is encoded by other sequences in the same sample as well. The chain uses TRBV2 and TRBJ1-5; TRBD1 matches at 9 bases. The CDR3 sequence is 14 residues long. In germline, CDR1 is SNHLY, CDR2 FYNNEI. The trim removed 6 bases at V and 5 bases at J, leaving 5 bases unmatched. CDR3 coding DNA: TGTGCCAGCAGCCCGGGACAGGGATATCAGCCCCAGCATTTT. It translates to CASSPGQGYQPQHF.

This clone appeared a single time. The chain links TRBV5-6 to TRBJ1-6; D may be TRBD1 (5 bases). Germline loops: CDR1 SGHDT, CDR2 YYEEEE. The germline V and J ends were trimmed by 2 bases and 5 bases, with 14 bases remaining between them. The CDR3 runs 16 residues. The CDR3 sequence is CASSFSLGHDNSPLHF. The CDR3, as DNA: TGTGCCAGCAGCTTCTCCCTCGGACACGATAATTCACCCCTCCACTTT.

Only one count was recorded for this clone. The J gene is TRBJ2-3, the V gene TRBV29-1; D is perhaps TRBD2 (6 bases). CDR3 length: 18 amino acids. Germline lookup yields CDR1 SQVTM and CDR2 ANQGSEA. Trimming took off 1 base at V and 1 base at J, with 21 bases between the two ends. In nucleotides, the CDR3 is TGCAGCGTTGAAGTCTTCGCGGAGGGATTTTGGGGCACAGATACGCAGTATTTT. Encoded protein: CSVEVFAEGFWGTDTQYF.

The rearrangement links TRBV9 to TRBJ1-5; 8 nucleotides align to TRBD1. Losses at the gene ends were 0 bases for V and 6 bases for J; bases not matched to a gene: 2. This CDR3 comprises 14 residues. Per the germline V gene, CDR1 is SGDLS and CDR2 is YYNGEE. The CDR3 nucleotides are TGTGCCAGCAGCGTAGGACAGGGGTTTCAGCCCCAGCATTTT. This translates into CASSVGQGFQPQHF.

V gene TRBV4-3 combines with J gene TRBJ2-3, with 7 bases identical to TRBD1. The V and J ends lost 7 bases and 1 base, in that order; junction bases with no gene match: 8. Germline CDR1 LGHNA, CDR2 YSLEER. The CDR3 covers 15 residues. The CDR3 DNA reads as TGCGCCAGCACCCAGACAGGGTTTGGCACAGATACGCAGTATTTT. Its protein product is CASTQTGFGTDTQYF.

The CDR3 protein is CASSPGGGGADTQYF. CDR3 nucleotide sequence: TGTGCCAGCTCACCCGGGGGCGGGGGCGCAGATACGCAGTATTTT. V is TRBV18 and J is TRBJ2-3; D is possibly TRBD2 (7 bases). The germline CDR1 and CDR2 sequences are KGHSH and LQKENI. V lost 3 bases and J 4 bases, leaving 14 bases between the germline ends. This CDR3 has 15 residues.

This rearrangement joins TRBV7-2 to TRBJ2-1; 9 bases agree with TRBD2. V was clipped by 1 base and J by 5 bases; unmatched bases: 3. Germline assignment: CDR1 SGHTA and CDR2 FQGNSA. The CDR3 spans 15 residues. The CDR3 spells CASSLVAGANNEQFF. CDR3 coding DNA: TGTGCCAGCAGCTTAGTAGCGGGAGCTAACAATGAGCAGTTCTTC.

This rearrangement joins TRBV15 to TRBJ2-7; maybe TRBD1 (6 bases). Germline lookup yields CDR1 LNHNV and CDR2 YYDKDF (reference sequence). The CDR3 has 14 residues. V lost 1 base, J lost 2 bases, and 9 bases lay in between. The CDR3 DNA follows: TGTGCCACCAGCAGAGGACAGGAAGCCTACGAGCAGTACTTC. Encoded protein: CATSRGQEAYEQYF.